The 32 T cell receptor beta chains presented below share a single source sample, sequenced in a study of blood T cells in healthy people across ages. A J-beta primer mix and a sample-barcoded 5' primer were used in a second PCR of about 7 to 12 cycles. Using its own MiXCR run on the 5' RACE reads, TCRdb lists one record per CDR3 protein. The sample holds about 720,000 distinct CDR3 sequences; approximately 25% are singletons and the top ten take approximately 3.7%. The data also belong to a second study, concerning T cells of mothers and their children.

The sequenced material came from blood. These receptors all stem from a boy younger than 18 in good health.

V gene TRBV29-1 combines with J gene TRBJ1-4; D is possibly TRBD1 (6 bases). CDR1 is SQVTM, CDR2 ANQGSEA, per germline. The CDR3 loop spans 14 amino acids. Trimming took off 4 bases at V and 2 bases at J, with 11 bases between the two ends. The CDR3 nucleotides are TGCAGCGTTGCTTTTCAGGGGACTAATGAAAAACTGTTTTTT. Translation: CSVAFQGTNEKLFF.

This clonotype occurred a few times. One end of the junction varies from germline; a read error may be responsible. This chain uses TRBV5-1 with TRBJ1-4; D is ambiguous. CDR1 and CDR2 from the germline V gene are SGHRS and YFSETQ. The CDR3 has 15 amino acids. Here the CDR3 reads CASSLGRQSSEKLFF. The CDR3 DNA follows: TGTGCCAGCAGCTTAGGTCGCCAGTCAAGTGAAAAACTGTTTTTT.

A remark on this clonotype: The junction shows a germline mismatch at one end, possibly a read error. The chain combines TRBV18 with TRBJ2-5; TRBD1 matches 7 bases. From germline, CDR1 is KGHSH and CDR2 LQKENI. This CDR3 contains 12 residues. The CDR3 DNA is TGTGCCAGCTCACCCGGACAGGCGGTTTTGTTCTTC. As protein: CASSPGQAVLFF.

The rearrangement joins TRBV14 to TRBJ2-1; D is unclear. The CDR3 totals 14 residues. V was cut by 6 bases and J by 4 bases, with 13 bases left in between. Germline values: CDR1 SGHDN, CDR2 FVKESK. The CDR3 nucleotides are TGTGCCAGCAGTATGGTCCCGGCTTACAATGAGCAGTTCTTC. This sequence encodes CASSMVPAYNEQFF. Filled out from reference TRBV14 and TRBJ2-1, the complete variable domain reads EAGVTQFPSHSVIEKGQTVTLRCDPISGHDNLYWYRRVMGKEIKFLLHFVKESKQDESGMPNNRFLAERTGGTYSTLKVQPAELEDSGVYFCASSMVPAYNEQFFGPGTRLTVL.

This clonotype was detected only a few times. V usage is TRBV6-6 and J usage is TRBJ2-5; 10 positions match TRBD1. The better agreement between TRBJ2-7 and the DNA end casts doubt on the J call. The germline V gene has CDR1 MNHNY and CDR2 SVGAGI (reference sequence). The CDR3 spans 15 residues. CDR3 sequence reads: CASSQPGQGFYEQYF. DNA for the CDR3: TGTGCCAGCAGTCAACCGGGACAGGGGTTCTACGAGCAGTACTTC.

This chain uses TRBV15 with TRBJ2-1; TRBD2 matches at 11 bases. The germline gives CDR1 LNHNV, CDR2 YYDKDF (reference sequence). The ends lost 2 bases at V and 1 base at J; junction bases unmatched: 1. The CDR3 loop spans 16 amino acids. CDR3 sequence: CATSRTSGSSYNEQFF. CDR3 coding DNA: TGTGCCACCAGCAGAACTAGCGGGAGTTCCTACAATGAGCAGTTCTTC.

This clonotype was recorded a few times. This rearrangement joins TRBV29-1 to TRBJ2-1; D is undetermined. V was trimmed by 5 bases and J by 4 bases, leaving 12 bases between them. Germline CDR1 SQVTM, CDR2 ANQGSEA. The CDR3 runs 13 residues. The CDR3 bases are TGCAGCGTTTTGGGCGGAGTATACAATGAGCAGTTCTTC. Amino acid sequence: CSVLGGVYNEQFF.

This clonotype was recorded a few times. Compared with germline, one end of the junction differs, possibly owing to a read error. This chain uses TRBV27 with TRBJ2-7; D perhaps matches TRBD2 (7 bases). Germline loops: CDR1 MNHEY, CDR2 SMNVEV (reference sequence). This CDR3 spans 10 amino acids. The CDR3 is CATALGGGTF. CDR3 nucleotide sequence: TGTGCCACCGCGCTAGGGGGGGGGACCTTC.

In DNA form, the CDR3 reads TGTGCCAGCAGTCCCCAGGCGGGGGGACTTTACAATGAGCAGTTCTTC. Amino acids: CASSPQAGGLYNEQFF. The chain employs TRBV2 and TRBJ2-1; the match to TRBD2 covers 8 bases. The CDR3 length is 16 residues. The germline CDR1 and CDR2 sequences are SNHLY and FYNNEI. Germline trimming cut 5 bases from V and 4 bases from J; bases unmatched to any gene: 10.

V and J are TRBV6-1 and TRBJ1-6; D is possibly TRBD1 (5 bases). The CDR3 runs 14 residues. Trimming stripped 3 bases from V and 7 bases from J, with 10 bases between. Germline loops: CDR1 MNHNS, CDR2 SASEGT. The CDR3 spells CASSDDSENSPLHF. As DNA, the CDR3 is TGTGCCAGCAGTGACGACAGTGAAAATTCACCCCTCCACTTT.

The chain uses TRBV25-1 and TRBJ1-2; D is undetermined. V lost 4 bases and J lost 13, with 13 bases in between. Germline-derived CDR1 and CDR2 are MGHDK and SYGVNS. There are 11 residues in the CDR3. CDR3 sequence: CASSAIGSCTF. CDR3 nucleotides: TGTGCCAGCAGTGCAATTGGGAGCTGCACCTTC.

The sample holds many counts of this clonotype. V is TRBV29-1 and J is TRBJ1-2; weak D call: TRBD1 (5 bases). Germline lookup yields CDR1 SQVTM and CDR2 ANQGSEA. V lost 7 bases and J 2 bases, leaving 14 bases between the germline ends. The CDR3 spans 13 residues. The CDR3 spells CSANLGANYGYTF. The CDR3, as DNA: TGCAGCGCCAACCTTGGGGCCAACTATGGCTACACCTTC.

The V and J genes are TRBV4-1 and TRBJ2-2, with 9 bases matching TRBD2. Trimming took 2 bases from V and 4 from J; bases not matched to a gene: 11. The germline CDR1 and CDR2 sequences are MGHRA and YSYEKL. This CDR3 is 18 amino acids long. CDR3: CASSQHPSGAEPTGELFF. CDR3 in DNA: TGCGCCAGCAGCCAACACCCTAGCGGGGCCGAACCCACCGGGGAGCTGTTTTTT.

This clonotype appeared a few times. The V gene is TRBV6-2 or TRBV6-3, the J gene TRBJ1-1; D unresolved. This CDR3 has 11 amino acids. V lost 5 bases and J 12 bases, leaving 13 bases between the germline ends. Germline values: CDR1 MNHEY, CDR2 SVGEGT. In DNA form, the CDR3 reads TGTGCCAGCAGTAGTCCTCCATGGACTTTCTTT. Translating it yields CASSSPPWTFF.

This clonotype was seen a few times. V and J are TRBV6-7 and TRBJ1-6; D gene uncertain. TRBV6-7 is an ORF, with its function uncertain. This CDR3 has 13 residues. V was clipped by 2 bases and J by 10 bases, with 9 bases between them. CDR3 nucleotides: TGTGCCAGCAGTTACCTTGGTGGATCACCCCTCCACTTT. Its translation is CASSYLGGSPLHF.

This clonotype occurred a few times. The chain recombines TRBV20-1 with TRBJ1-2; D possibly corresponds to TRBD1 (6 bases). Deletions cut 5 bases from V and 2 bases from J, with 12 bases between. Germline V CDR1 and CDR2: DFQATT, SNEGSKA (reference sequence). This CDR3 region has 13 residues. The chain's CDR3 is CSADGTPNYGYTF. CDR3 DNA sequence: TGCAGTGCTGACGGGACACCCAACTATGGCTACACCTTC.

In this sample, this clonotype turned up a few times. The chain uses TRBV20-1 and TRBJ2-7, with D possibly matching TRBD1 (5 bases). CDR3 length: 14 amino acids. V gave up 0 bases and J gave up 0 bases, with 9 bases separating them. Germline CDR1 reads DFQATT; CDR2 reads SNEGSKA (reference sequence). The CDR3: CSARDPGISYEQYF. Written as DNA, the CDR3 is TGCAGTGCTAGAGATCCAGGGATCTCCTACGAGCAGTACTTC.

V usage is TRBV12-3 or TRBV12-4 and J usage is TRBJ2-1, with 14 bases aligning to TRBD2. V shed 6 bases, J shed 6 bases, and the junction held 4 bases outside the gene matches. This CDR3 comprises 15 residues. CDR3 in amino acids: CASSGLAGGLNEQFF. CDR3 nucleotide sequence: TGTGCCAGCAGCGGACTAGCGGGGGGCCTCAATGAGCAGTTCTTC.

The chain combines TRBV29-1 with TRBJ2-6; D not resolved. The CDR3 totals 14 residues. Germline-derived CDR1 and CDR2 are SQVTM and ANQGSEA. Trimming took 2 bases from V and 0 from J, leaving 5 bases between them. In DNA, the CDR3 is TGCAGCGTTGAACTCCACTCTGGGGCCAACGTCCTGACTTTC. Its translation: CSVELHSGANVLTF.

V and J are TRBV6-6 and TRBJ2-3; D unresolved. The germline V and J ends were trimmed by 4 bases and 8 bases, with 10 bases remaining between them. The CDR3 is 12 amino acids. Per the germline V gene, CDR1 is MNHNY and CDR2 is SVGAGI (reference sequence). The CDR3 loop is CASSSYLGTQYF. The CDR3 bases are TGTGCCAGCAGTTCTTACCTGGGTACGCAGTATTTT.

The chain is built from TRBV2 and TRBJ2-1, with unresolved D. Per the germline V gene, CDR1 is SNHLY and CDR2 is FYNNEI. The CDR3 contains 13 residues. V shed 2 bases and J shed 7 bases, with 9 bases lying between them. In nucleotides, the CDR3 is TGTGCCAGCAGTGAATCCCCAAGGAATGAGCAGTTCTTC. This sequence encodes CASSESPRNEQFF.

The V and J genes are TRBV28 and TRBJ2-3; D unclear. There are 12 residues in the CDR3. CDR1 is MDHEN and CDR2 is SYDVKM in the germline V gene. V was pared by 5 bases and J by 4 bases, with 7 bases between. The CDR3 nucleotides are TGTGCCAGCAGTGGGGTCCCAGATACGCAGTATTTT. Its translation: CASSGVPDTQYF.

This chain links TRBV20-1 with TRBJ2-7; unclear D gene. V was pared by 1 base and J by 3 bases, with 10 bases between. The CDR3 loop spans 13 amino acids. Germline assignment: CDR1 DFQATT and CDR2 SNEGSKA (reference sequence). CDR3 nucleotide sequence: TGCAGTGCTAGAGTTAACAACCACTACGAGCAGTACTTC. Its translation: CSARVNNHYEQYF.

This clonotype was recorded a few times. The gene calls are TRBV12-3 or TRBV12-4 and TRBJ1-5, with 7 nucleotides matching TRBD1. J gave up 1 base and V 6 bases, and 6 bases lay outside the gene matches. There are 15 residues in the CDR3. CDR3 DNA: TGTGCCAGCAGGCCCGGGACAGAGAGCAATCAGCCCCAGCATTTT. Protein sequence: CASRPGTESNQPQHF.

CDR3 DNA: TGTGCCAGCAGGTGGGGTAGCGGGAGTGAGAATGAGCAGTTCTTC. The encoded protein is CASRWGSGSENEQFF. The J gene is TRBJ2-1, the V gene TRBV28; 9 bases are shared with TRBD2. V was pared by 6 bases and J by 7 bases, with 10 bases of the junction left unmatched. Germline V gene lookup returns CDR1 MDHEN and CDR2 SYDVKM. The CDR3 has 15 residues. The whole variable domain, filled in from reference TRBV28 and TRBJ2-1, reads DVKVTQSSRYLVKRTGEKVFLECVQDMDHENMFWYRQDPGLGLRLIYFSYDVKMKEKGDIPEGYSVSREKKERFSLILESASTNQTSMYLCASRWGSGSENEQFFGPGTRLTVL.

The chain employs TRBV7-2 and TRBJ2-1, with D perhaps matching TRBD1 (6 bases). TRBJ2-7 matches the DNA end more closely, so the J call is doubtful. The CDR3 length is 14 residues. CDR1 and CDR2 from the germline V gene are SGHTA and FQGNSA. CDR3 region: CASSRGQGLNEQYF. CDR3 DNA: TGTGCCAGCAGCCGGGGACAAGGCTTGAACGAGCAGTACTTC.

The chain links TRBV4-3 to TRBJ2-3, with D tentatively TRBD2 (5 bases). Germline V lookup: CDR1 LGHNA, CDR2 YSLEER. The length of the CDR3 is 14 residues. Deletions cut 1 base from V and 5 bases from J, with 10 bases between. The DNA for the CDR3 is TGCGCCAGCAGCCAAGGGGCTGGAGGAGATACGCAGTATTTT. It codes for CASSQGAGGDTQYF.

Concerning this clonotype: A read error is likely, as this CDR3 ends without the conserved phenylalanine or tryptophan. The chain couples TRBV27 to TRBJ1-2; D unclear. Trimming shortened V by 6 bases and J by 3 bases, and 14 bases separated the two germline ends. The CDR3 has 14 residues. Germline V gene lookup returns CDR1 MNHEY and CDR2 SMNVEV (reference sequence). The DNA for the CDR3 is TGTGCCAGCAGAGTCCTGGGGTCTGACTATGGCTACACCTTA. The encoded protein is CASRVLGSDYGYTL.

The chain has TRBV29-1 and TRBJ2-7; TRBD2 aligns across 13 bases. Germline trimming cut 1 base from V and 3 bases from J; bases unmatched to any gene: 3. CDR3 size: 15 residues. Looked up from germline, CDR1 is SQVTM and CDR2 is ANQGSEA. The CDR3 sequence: CSVEGGTSGIYEQYF. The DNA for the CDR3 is TGCAGCGTTGAAGGAGGGACTAGCGGGATCTACGAGCAGTACTTC.

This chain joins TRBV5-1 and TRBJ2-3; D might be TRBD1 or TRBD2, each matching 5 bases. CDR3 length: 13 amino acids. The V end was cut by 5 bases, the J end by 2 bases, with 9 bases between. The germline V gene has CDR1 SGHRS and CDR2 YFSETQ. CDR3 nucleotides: TGCGCCAGCAGATTCGGGGCCACAGATACGCAGTATTTT. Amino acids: CASRFGATDTQYF.

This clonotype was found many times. DNA of the CDR3: TGTGCCAGCAGCTTAATGCGGGGTAATGAAAAACTGTTTTTT. Its translation is CASSLMRGNEKLFF. The rearrangement joins TRBV28 to TRBJ1-4; D not certain. Trimming shortened V by 6 bases and J by 4 bases, and 12 bases separated the two germline ends. The CDR3 is 14 residues long. From germline, CDR1 is MDHEN and CDR2 SYDVKM.

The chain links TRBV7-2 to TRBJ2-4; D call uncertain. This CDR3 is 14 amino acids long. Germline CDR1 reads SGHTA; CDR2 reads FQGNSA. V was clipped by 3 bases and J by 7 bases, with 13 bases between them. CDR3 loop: CASSLGKDLNIQYF. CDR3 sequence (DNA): TGTGCCAGCAGCTTGGGGAAGGATCTGAACATTCAGTACTTC. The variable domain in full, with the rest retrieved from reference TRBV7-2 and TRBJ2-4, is GAGVSQSPSNKVTEKGKDVELRCDPISGHTALYWYRQSLGQGLEFLIYFQGNSAPDKSGLPSDRFSAERTGGSVSTLTIQRTQQEDSAVYLCASSLGKDLNIQYFGAGTRLSVL.